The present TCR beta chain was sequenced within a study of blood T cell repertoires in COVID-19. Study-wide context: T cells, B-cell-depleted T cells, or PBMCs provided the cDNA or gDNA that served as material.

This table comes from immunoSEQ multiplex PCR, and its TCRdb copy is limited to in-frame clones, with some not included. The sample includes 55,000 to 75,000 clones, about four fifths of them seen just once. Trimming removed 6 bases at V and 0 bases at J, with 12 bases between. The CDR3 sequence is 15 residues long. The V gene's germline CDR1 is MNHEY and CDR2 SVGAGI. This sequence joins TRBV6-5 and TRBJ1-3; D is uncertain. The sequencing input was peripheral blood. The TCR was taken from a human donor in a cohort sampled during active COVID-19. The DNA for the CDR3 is TGTGCCAGCAGAGCGGACTTCCTCTCTGGAAACACCATATATTTT. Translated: CASRADFLSGNTIYF.